What follows are 15 T cell receptor beta chains derived from one specimen sequenced in a study of radiotherapy plus CTLA-4 blockade in lung cancer. Produced via immunoSEQ multiplex PCR; TCRdb's table is partial and in-frame only. The data show about 77,000 clones, less than 85% seen once. The sample here was peripheral blood, taken from a patient treated with radiotherapy plus ipilimumab. These receptors were taken from a human donor with non-small cell lung cancer whose response to radiotherapy plus ipilimumab could not be evaluated.

The chain carries TRBV18 and TRBJ2-5; no reliable D call. This CDR3 is 11 amino acids long. Trimming removed 6 bases from V and 3 bases from J, with 5 bases in between. Germline CDR1 reads KGHSH; CDR2 reads LQKENI. Written as DNA, the CDR3 is TGTGCCAGCTCCCCCAAAGAGACCCAGTACTTC. Translating gives CASSPKETQYF.

The rearrangement joins TRBV7-9 to TRBJ1-2, with D perhaps matching TRBD1 (5 bases). The germline V gene has CDR1 SEHNR and CDR2 FQNEAQ (reference sequence). The CDR3 totals 13 residues. The V end was cut by 2 bases, the J end by 8 bases, with 12 bases between. CDR3 sequence: CASSLSGGDGYTF. Here the CDR3 DNA reads TGTGCCAGCAGCTTATCTGGAGGGGACGGCTACACCTTC.

This clone was recorded a few times. The chain has TRBV28 and TRBJ2-2, with 7 bases that match TRBD1. CDR1 MDHEN and CDR2 SYDVKM come from the germline V gene. V shed 4 bases, J shed 5 bases, and the junction held 7 bases outside the gene matches. The CDR3 totals 15 residues. CDR3 sequence (DNA): TGTGCCAGCAGTTCCCCTTGGACAGGAACCGGGGAGCTGTTTTTT. Translation: CASSSPWTGTGELFF.

V usage is TRBV10-3 and J usage is TRBJ1-2, with D unclear. This CDR3 comprises 12 residues. V was clipped by 3 bases and J by 8 bases, with 10 bases between them. Germline V lookup: CDR1 ENHRY, CDR2 SYGVKD. CDR3 region: CAISEMFGGYTF. The CDR3 coding sequence is TGTGCCATCAGTGAAATGTTCGGGGGCTACACCTTC.

The chain carries TRBV7-9 and TRBJ1-2; 7 bases are shared with TRBD1. The V gene's germline CDR1 is SEHNR and CDR2 FQNEAQ (reference sequence). The CDR3 covers 15 residues. V trimming: 4 bases; J trimming: 5 bases; junction bases outside the gene matches: 10. This CDR3 is CASSSTGTVGYGYTF. In nucleotides, the CDR3 is TGTGCCAGCAGCTCGACAGGGACCGTTGGGTATGGCTACACCTTC.

The rearrangement links TRBV10-3 to TRBJ2-1; D might be TRBD2 (8 bases). Trimming stripped 3 bases from V and 0 bases from J, with 21 bases between. This CDR3 region has 19 residues. Germline V gives CDR1 ENHRY, CDR2 SYGVKD. The CDR3 DNA sequence: TGTGCCATCAGTGACCCGAGGAGTAGCGGGGACAGCTCCTACAATGAGCAGTTCTTC. Its translation: CAISDPRSSGDSSYNEQFF.

This clone was picked up a small number of times. V and J are TRBV18 and TRBJ1-1; no firm D call. The germline V gene has CDR1 KGHSH and CDR2 LQKENI. Trimming stripped 4 bases from V and 0 bases from J, with 12 bases between. The length of the CDR3 is 15 residues. The CDR3: CASSLGSPLNTEAFF. CDR3 in DNA: TGTGCCAGCTCACTCGGGAGTCCCTTGAACACTGAAGCTTTCTTT.

This rearrangement joins TRBV2 to TRBJ1-6; 7 bases line up with TRBD1. The CDR3 covers 15 residues. V shed 5 bases, J shed 7 bases, and the junction held 8 bases outside the gene matches. CDR1 SNHLY and CDR2 FYNNEI come from the germline V gene. The DNA of the CDR3 is TGTGCCAGCAGTTTATTGGGACAGCCGAATTCACCCCTCCACTTT. Its protein product is CASSLLGQPNSPLHF.

V gene TRBV18 combines with J gene TRBJ2-7; D may be TRBD1 (6 bases). CDR1 and CDR2 from the germline V gene are KGHSH and LQKENI. The CDR3 is 15 amino acids. V was trimmed by 4 bases and J by 4 bases, leaving 17 bases between them. The CDR3 loop reads CASSQDRQHGYEQYF. In DNA form, the CDR3 reads TGTGCCAGCTCACAAGACAGGCAGCATGGGTACGAGCAGTACTTC.

The genes are TRBV7-2 and TRBJ2-1; TRBD2 might be the D (7 bases). The CDR3 runs 15 residues. The V and J ends lost 2 bases and 7 bases respectively, with 15 bases between them. Germline V gene sequence: CDR1 SGHTA, CDR2 FQGNSA. CDR3 coding DNA: TGTGCCAGCAGCTTAAGGGGGGGGGCCGGAAATGAGCAGTTCTTC. It yields the protein CASSLRGGAGNEQFF.

This chain uses TRBV7-3 with TRBJ1-1, with D unclear. The CDR3 extends over 13 amino acids. V lost 2 bases to trimming and J lost 9 bases, with 13 bases between them. Germline CDR1 and CDR2: SGHTA and FQGTGA. The DNA of the CDR3 is TGTGCCAGCAGCTTAGATAACGGAGCCCAAGCTTTCTTT. Its translation is CASSLDNGAQAFF.

The chain uses TRBV10-2 and TRBJ2-5; 8 nucleotides line up with TRBD2. The end of the DNA aligns better with TRBJ2-7, so the J call may be wrong. Germline CDR1 WSHSY, CDR2 SAAADI. The CDR3 loop spans 14 amino acids. CDR3: CASTHSGSFHEQYF. CDR3 DNA: TGCGCCAGCACCCACAGCGGGAGTTTCCACGAGCAGTACTTC.

Of note for this clone: At the DNA level, this CDR3 is encoded by other sequences in the same sample as well. The chain employs TRBV6-5 and TRBJ1-1, with no clear D. Trimming removed 6 bases from V and 0 bases from J, with 8 bases in between. This CDR3 spans 13 amino acids. Germline V CDR1 and CDR2: MNHEY, SVGAGI. Here the CDR3 reads CASSRGLNTEAFF. CDR3 DNA: TGTGCCAGCAGCCGAGGGTTGAACACTGAAGCTTTCTTT.

The table lists this clone with a few counts. The chain uses TRBV5-1 and TRBJ2-7, with TRBD2 identical over 7 bases. V dropped 0 bases and J dropped 6; count of bases not matched to a gene: 3. Germline CDR1 SGHRS, CDR2 YFSETQ. The CDR3 consists of 13 residues. This chain's CDR3 is CASSLGGTTEQYF. CDR3 DNA: TGCGCCAGCAGCTTGGGGGGGACTACCGAGCAGTACTTC.

This clone came up once. The chain couples TRBV6-5 to TRBJ2-7, with D unclear. CDR1 and CDR2 from the germline V gene are MNHEY and SVGAGI. Deletions cut 8 bases from V and 0 bases from J, with 14 bases between. CDR3 length: 14 amino acids. CDR3 nucleotide sequence: TGTGCCAGCCGTCCCATTTGGAGCTCCTACGAGCAGTACTTC. Translation gives CASRPIWSSYEQYF.